What follows are 15 T cell receptor beta chains derived from one specimen sequenced in a study of blood T cell repertoires in COVID-19. The protocol was immunoSEQ multiplex PCR, while the TCRdb copy is restricted to in-frame clones and leaves out a portion. The table lists tens of thousands of clones, around 84% of them singletons, with approximately 7% in the top ten. Sequenced material: peripheral blood. The source of these receptors is a man aged 60-69 years with acute or convalescent COVID-19.

This chain connects TRBV4-2 to TRBJ2-1; 8 positions match TRBD2. Per the germline V gene, CDR1 is LGHNA and CDR2 is YNFKEQ. Losses at the gene ends were 4 bases for V and 5 bases for J; bases not matched to a gene: 1. The CDR3 totals 13 residues. Here the CDR3 reads CASSLGGDNEQFF. DNA of the CDR3: TGTGCCAGCAGCCTCGGGGGGGACAATGAGCAGTTCTTC.

This clone was seen a single time. V and J are TRBV7-9 and TRBJ2-1; TRBD2 might be the D (6 bases). The V gene's germline CDR1 is SEHNR and CDR2 FQNEAQ (reference sequence). The CDR3 loop spans 16 amino acids. V was clipped by 5 bases and J by 3 bases, with 17 bases between them. CDR3 protein: CASSPQAGILYNEQFF. The CDR3 coding sequence is TGTGCCAGCAGCCCACAGGCGGGGATCCTCTACAATGAGCAGTTCTTC.

V is TRBV19 and J is TRBJ1-5; the D gene is possibly TRBD1 (5 bases). Germline loops: CDR1 LNHDA, CDR2 SQIVND (reference sequence). The V gene lost 9 bases and the J gene lost 6 bases, with 12 bases spanning the gap. The CDR3 totals 12 residues. The CDR3 DNA reads TGTGCCAGCTCAGATCAGGGTCAGCCCCAGCATTTT. It encodes CASSDQGQPQHF.

This chain connects TRBV5-4 to TRBJ2-7; 7 nucleotides line up with TRBD1. The CDR3 runs 14 residues. CDR1 and CDR2 from the germline V gene are SGHNT and YYREEE (reference sequence). V was clipped by 5 bases and J by 5 bases; unmatched bases: 10. The DNA of the CDR3 is TGTGCCAGCAGTCGCACAGGGGTCGGGGACGAGCAGTACTTC. Protein product: CASSRTGVGDEQYF. Supplemented by reference TRBV5-4 and TRBJ2-7, the full variable domain reads ETGVTQSPTHLIKTRGQQVTLRCSSQSGHNTVSWYQQALGQGPQFIFQYYREEENGRGNFPPRFSGLQFPNYSSELNVNALELDDSALYLCASSRTGVGDEQYFGPGTRLTVT.

The chain recombines TRBV29-1 with TRBJ2-1; D ambiguous. Germline-derived CDR1 and CDR2 are SQVTM and ANQGSEA. Trimming took off 7 bases at V and 5 bases at J, with 6 bases between the two ends. This CDR3 spans 10 amino acids. CDR3 residues: CSALHNEQFF. CDR3 DNA: TGCAGCGCCCTTCACAATGAGCAGTTCTTC.

V and J are TRBV19 and TRBJ1-5; 10 nucleotides match TRBD1. The trim removed 10 bases at V and 5 bases at J, leaving 14 bases unmatched. This CDR3 contains 16 residues. The germline gives CDR1 LNHDA, CDR2 SQIVND (reference sequence). The CDR3 nucleotides read TGTGCCACCACCGAGGGGGGGACAGGGGCGCATCAGCCCCAGCATTTT. This encodes CATTEGGTGAHQPQHF.

V usage is TRBV7-2 and J usage is TRBJ2-1; 14 bases fit TRBD2. Germline V gene data show CDR1 as SGHTA and CDR2 as FQGNSA. The V gene end was trimmed by 4 bases and the J gene end by 5 bases; junction bases not matched to a gene: 7. The CDR3 is 17 amino acids. This CDR3 reads CASSYGLAGGGDNEQFF. The CDR3 DNA reads TGTGCCAGCAGCTACGGACTAGCGGGGGGCGGGGACAATGAGCAGTTCTTC.

This sequence joins TRBV27 and TRBJ1-2; D is unresolved. The V and J ends lost 6 bases and 0 bases respectively, with 11 bases between them. CDR3 size: 14 residues. Per germline, CDR1 MNHEY and CDR2 SMNVEV (reference sequence). The CDR3: CASSPRRTNYGYTF. As DNA, the CDR3 is TGTGCCAGCAGCCCCCGGAGGACTAACTATGGCTACACCTTC.

The J gene is TRBJ2-3, the V gene TRBV18; 7 bases align to TRBD2. There are 15 residues in the CDR3. The germline CDR1 and CDR2 sequences are KGHSH and LQKENI. The junction had 7 bases not matched to a gene; V was cut back by 3 bases and J by 4 bases. The CDR3 DNA reads as TGTGCCAGCTCACCTCTGGGCGGGGGATCAGATACGCAGTATTTT. Protein sequence: CASSPLGGGSDTQYF.

The chain recombines TRBV5-4 with TRBJ1-6, with D unresolved. In germline, CDR1 is SGHNT, CDR2 YYREEE (reference sequence). Between the trimmed V and J ends, which lost 1 base and 9 bases, there was a span of 11 bases. The CDR3 runs to 14 residues. The CDR3 loop is CASSLSSRISPLHF. CDR3 sequence (DNA): TGTGCCAGCAGCTTGTCCTCGAGGATTTCACCCCTCCACTTT.

V and J are TRBV5-5 and TRBJ2-7; 10 nucleotides align to TRBD1. V gave up 1 base and J gave up 1 base; unmatched junction bases: 2. Germline values: CDR1 SGHKS, CDR2 YYEKEE (reference sequence). The CDR3 spans 15 residues. The chain's CDR3 is CASSLMGQGSYEQYF. As DNA, the CDR3 is TGTGCCAGCAGCTTGATGGGACAGGGGTCCTACGAGCAGTACTTC.

The V gene is TRBV3-1 (or the pseudogene TRBV3-2), the J gene TRBJ1-4, with a tentative D call TRBD1 (6 bases). The germline gives CDR1 LGHDT, CDR2 YNNKEL (reference sequence). Trimming cost V 4 bases and J 8 bases, with 14 bases left between them. The CDR3 is 14 residues long. CDR3 protein: CASSRTDIGEKLFF. The DNA for the CDR3 is TGTGCCAGCAGCCGGACAGACATCGGAGAAAAACTGTTTTTT.

The chain carries TRBV6-2 or TRBV6-3 and TRBJ2-3; D ambiguous. The germline V and J ends were trimmed by 0 bases and 7 bases, with 14 bases remaining between them. The CDR3 length is 15 residues. Per the germline V gene, CDR1 is MNHEY and CDR2 is SVGEGT. The CDR3 DNA sequence: TGTGCCAGCAGTTACTCGGAGATCCGCGTCAATACGCAGTATTTT. It specifies CASSYSEIRVNTQYF.

The chain carries TRBV28 and TRBJ1-3; D not certain. The CDR3 has 16 amino acids. V was pared by 4 bases and J by 0 bases, with 13 bases between. The V gene's germline CDR1 is MDHEN and CDR2 SYDVKM. The CDR3, as DNA: TGTGCCAGCAGTTATTCCCACGGTCTCTCTGGAAACACCATATATTTT. Translated, it gives CASSYSHGLSGNTIYF.

The CDR3 DNA reads TGTGCCAGCAGCTTAAAGGAGAGGACTAGCGCCTACAATGAGCAGTTCTTC. Residues: CASSLKERTSAYNEQFF. V is TRBV7-3 and J is TRBJ2-1; TRBD2 aligns across 9 bases. CDR1 is SGHTA, CDR2 FQGTGA, per germline. The CDR3 totals 17 residues. The V gene end was trimmed by 1 base and the J gene end by 2 bases; junction bases not matched to a gene: 6. The entire variable domain, with the rest obtained from reference TRBV7-3 and TRBJ2-1, is as follows: GAGVSQTPSNKVTEKGKYVELRCDPISGHTALYWYRQSLGQGPEFLIYFQGTGAADDSGLPNDRFFAVRPEGSVSTLKIQRTERGDSAVYLCASSLKERTSAYNEQFFGPGTRLTVL.